This passage covers 32 T cell receptor beta chains from one sample sequenced in a study of blood T cell repertoires in COVID-19 (dated by TCRdb to about 2020). Libraries were made using the immunoSEQ multiplex PCR assay. This is the immuneACCESS table as TCRdb keeps it, with only in-frame sequences that have V and J called. A part of the clones is gone; compared with another copy, unresolved V genes explain less than half, and the rest is unexplained. The sample data list about 240,000 clones, and 65% to 85% of these were observed just once. The top ten constitute around 5.5% of the sample. Input material: peripheral blood. These receptors were taken from a human donor in a cohort sampled during active COVID-19.

The V and J genes are TRBV10-3 and TRBJ2-2; tentatively, D is TRBD1 (5 bases). The V gene's germline CDR1 is ENHRY and CDR2 SYGVKD. The V end lost 3 bases, the J end lost 6 bases, and 5 bases lay between the germline ends. The length of the CDR3 is 12 residues. In nucleotides, the CDR3 is TGTGCCATCAGTGAAGGGGCCGGGGAGCTGTTTTTT. It yields the protein CAISEGAGELFF.

The rearrangement uses TRBV5-6 and TRBJ2-7; maybe TRBD2 (6 bases). Germline CDR1 is SGHDT and CDR2 is YYEEEE. CDR3 length: 12 residues. The V gene lost 4 bases and the J gene lost 6 bases, with 11 bases spanning the gap. CDR3 loop: CASSGRGLEQYF. In nucleotides, the CDR3 is TGTGCCAGCAGCGGGCGGGGCCTCGAGCAGTACTTC.

J is TRBJ1-5 and V is TRBV30, with a tentative D call TRBD1 (5 bases). CDR1 GTSNPN and CDR2 SVGIG come from the germline V gene (reference sequence). V was clipped by 2 bases and J by 5 bases, with 16 bases between them. The CDR3 length is 15 residues. Written as DNA, the CDR3 is TGTGCCTGGAGTCGGGGAGGGGTTTCTGATCAGCCCCAGCATTTT. It encodes CAWSRGGVSDQPQHF.

The chain carries TRBV18 and TRBJ2-7; 8 nucleotides line up with TRBD2. The CDR3 covers 13 residues. V trimming: 2 bases; J trimming: 5 bases; junction bases outside the gene matches: 2. Germline CDR1 is KGHSH and CDR2 is LQKENI. The CDR3 bases are TGTGCCAGCTCACCAGCGGGGGGTCACGAGCAGTACTTC. Protein sequence: CASSPAGGHEQYF.

This clone occurred once. V and J are TRBV24-1 and TRBJ2-3; 10 bases line up with TRBD1. CDR3 length equals 14 residues. Trimming took 7 bases from V and 5 from J; bases not matched to a gene: 5. Germline CDR1 and CDR2: KGHDR and SFDVKD. The CDR3 sequence is CATSDRGREDTQYF. The CDR3 DNA sequence: TGTGCCACCAGCGACAGGGGGCGTGAAGATACGCAGTATTTT.

The CDR3: CASSLAGGYNEQFF. The CDR3 bases are TGTGCCAGCAGCTTAGCGGGGGGCTACAATGAGCAGTTCTTC. The J gene is TRBJ2-1, the V gene TRBV7-3, with 8 bases that match TRBD2. Per the germline V gene, CDR1 is SGHTA and CDR2 is FQGTGA. The CDR3 contains 14 residues. The V and J ends lost 2 bases and 3 bases, in that order; junction bases with no gene match: 0.

The chain uses TRBV19 and TRBJ1-2; the D gene is possibly TRBD1 (5 bases). The germline V gene has CDR1 LNHDA and CDR2 SQIVND (reference sequence). Deletions cut 7 bases from V and 0 bases from J, with 12 bases between. CDR3 size: 14 residues. The CDR3: CASKAVTANYGYTF. CDR3 coding DNA: TGTGCCAGTAAAGCCGTGACAGCTAACTATGGCTACACCTTC.

This clone came up once. The V gene is TRBV2, the J gene TRBJ2-1, with a weak D call TRBD2 (5 bases). Germline CDR1 and CDR2: SNHLY and FYNNEI. With 7 bases removed from V and 9 bases from J, the gap between germline ends came to 13 bases. The CDR3 has 12 amino acids. CDR3 nucleotide sequence: TGTGCCAGCACCCCGGAGGCAAGTGAGCAGTTCTTC. This translates into CASTPEASEQFF.

The chain carries TRBV16 and TRBJ2-4; possible D gene TRBD1, 6 bases. Germline values: CDR1 KGHSY, CDR2 FQNENV. The V gene lost 4 bases and the J gene lost 1 base, with 17 bases spanning the gap. The CDR3 sequence is 17 residues long. CDR3 region: CASSPDGQLRAKNIQYF. CDR3 nucleotide sequence: TGTGCCAGCAGCCCAGACGGACAGCTCAGGGCCAAAAACATTCAGTACTTC.

This chain links TRBV2 with TRBJ2-5; a weak D match, TRBD1 (6 bases). The length of the CDR3 is 16 residues. V lost 6 bases and J 2 bases, leaving 19 bases between the germline ends. Germline loops: CDR1 SNHLY, CDR2 FYNNEI. CDR3 loop: CASSETHGTFQETQYF. CDR3 coding DNA: TGTGCCAGCAGCGAAACCCACGGGACATTTCAAGAGACCCAGTACTTC.

The chain couples TRBV7-9 to TRBJ2-1; D may be TRBD2 (5 bases). The CDR3 has 15 amino acids. V dropped 5 bases and J dropped 7 bases, with 18 bases sitting between them. Germline CDR1 reads SEHNR; CDR2 reads FQNEAQ (reference sequence). The CDR3 nucleotides read TGTGCCAGCAGCCTAGTCAGCGGCGATAGGAATGAGCAGTTCTTC. Protein: CASSLVSGDRNEQFF.

The chain recombines TRBV19 with TRBJ2-1, with 9 bases that match TRBD2. The germline CDR1 and CDR2 sequences are LNHDA and SQIVND (reference sequence). Trimming removed 8 bases from V and 8 bases from J; junction bases left unmatched: 10. This CDR3 spans 14 amino acids. DNA of the CDR3: TGTGCCAGTCGCCAGCGGGGGGCGAGGGATGAGCAGTTCTTC. Its translation: CASRQRGARDEQFF.

A single count supports this clone. The chain is built from TRBV10-1 and TRBJ2-3; D may be TRBD2 (5 bases). V was pared by 11 bases and J by 2 bases, with 11 bases between. The CDR3 extends over 12 amino acids. The germline V gene encodes CDR1 WNHNN and CDR2 SYGVQD (reference sequence). The CDR3 DNA follows: TGCGCCGCGGGCCCGTCCACAGATACGCAGTATTTT. It codes for CAAGPSTDTQYF.

The V call is TRBV28, the J call TRBJ1-2, with 7 bases identical to TRBD1. Trimming removed 3 bases from V and 4 bases from J; junction bases left unmatched: 5. The germline gives CDR1 MDHEN, CDR2 SYDVKM. The CDR3 loop spans 14 amino acids. The CDR3 loop reads CASSFGQDTYGYTF. DNA of the CDR3: TGTGCCAGCAGTTTCGGACAGGACACCTATGGCTACACCTTC.

V gene TRBV6-5 combines with J gene TRBJ2-1; 10 bases map to TRBD1. Germline lookup yields CDR1 MNHEY and CDR2 SVGAGI. V lost 8 bases, J lost 12 bases, and 10 bases stayed unmatched. The CDR3 has 13 residues. The CDR3, as DNA: TGTGCCAGCGCTAGGGACAGGGGCATGGGGCAGTTCTTC. Translated: CASARDRGMGQFF.

V gene TRBV20-1 combines with J gene TRBJ1-2; TRBD1 is a possible D gene (5 bases). Per germline, CDR1 DFQATT and CDR2 SNEGSKA (reference sequence). This CDR3 spans 11 amino acids. Trimming removed 5 bases from V and 6 bases from J, with 10 bases in between. CDR3 DNA: TGCAGTGCTCGGAGGGGAGATGGCTACACCTTC. Encoded protein: CSARRGDGYTF.

The J gene is TRBJ2-5, the V gene TRBV4-1; 8 bases are shared with TRBD1. Germline-derived CDR1 and CDR2 are MGHRA and YSYEKL. Germline trimming cut 4 bases from V and 5 bases from J; bases unmatched to any gene: 12. This CDR3 region has 16 residues. This chain's CDR3 is CASSPRGTGDRETQYF. The CDR3 region has the DNA TGCGCCAGCAGCCCAAGAGGGACAGGCGATCGGGAGACCCAGTACTTC.

The chain uses TRBV14 and TRBJ1-1; D remains ambiguous. V was shortened by 1 base and J by 3 bases, with 3 bases between the two germline ends. The CDR3 runs 12 residues. Per the germline V gene, CDR1 is SGHDN and CDR2 is FVKESK. The CDR3 region is CASSQGDTEAFF. The CDR3 DNA sequence: TGTGCCAGCAGCCAAGGAGACACTGAAGCTTTCTTT.

This clone was detected a few times. The chain combines TRBV7-3 with TRBJ1-5; 9 positions agree with TRBD1. The CDR3 is 14 amino acids. V lost 1 base to trimming and J lost 5 bases; unmatched junction nucleotides: 0. Germline CDR1 and CDR2: SGHTA and FQGTGA. CDR3 loop: CASSLRTGDQPQHF. The CDR3 nucleotides are TGTGCCAGCAGCTTAAGGACAGGGGATCAGCCCCAGCATTTT.

The J gene is TRBJ1-1, the V gene TRBV29-1; 9 positions match TRBD1. Germline loops: CDR1 SQVTM, CDR2 ANQGSEA. Trimming removed 7 bases from V and 5 bases from J; junction bases left unmatched: 11. CDR3 length equals 14 residues. The CDR3 DNA is TGCAGCGCACAACCGGGACAGGGATTTACTGAAGCTTTCTTT. Encoded protein: CSAQPGQGFTEAFF.

This clone appeared a single time. This chain uses TRBV7-2 with TRBJ2-3; 7 bases line up with TRBD2. V shed 5 bases and J 9 bases; nucleotides not matched to a gene: 5. The CDR3 contains 12 residues. Germline assignment: CDR1 SGHTA and CDR2 FQGNSA. The CDR3 here is CASSPSAGTQYF. The CDR3 DNA sequence: TGTGCCAGCAGCCCCTCAGCGGGAACGCAGTATTTT.

Remarks on this clone: The identical CDR3 is also encoded by other nucleotide sequences in the sample. J is TRBJ2-7 and V is TRBV18; no firm D call. V lost 1 base and J 2 bases, leaving 12 bases between the germline ends. Germline CDR1 and CDR2: KGHSH and LQKENI. The CDR3 has 15 residues. CDR3 nucleotides: TGTGCCAGCTCACCACTCGGCGGCCCTACCTACGAGCAGTACTTC. Translation: CASSPLGGPTYEQYF.

This chain joins TRBV28 and TRBJ1-2; 10 nucleotides line up with TRBD1. The CDR3 is 14 residues long. Germline V gene sequence: CDR1 MDHEN, CDR2 SYDVKM. With 6 bases clipped from V and 7 bases from J, the junction kept 8 bases outside the gene matches. The CDR3 region has the DNA TGTGCCAGCAGCTCGTCGGACAGGGGGTTTGGCTACACCTTC. This gives the protein CASSSSDRGFGYTF.

The gene calls are TRBV18 and TRBJ1-4, with TRBD1 identical over 9 bases. The CDR3 has 14 amino acids. The trim removed 2 bases at V and 6 bases at J, leaving 1 base unmatched. Per the germline V gene, CDR1 is KGHSH and CDR2 is LQKENI. The CDR3 sequence is CASSPDRGDEKLFF. The CDR3, as DNA: TGTGCCAGCTCACCAGACAGGGGGGATGAAAAACTGTTTTTT.

This clone was recorded only once. The rearrangement joins TRBV6-4 to TRBJ2-2; D unclear. This CDR3 region has 13 residues. V was shortened by 4 bases and J by 4 bases, with 7 bases between the two germline ends. Germline values: CDR1 MRHNA, CDR2 SNTAGT. Written as DNA, the CDR3 is TGTGCCAGCAGTGCACTCGGCACCGGGGAGCTGTTTTTT. This encodes CASSALGTGELFF.

This chain joins TRBV19 and TRBJ1-5; D possibly corresponds to TRBD1 (5 bases). Between the trimmed V and J ends, which lost 7 bases and 6 bases, there was a span of 19 bases. CDR3 length: 15 residues. Germline V gene sequence: CDR1 LNHDA, CDR2 SQIVND (reference sequence). The CDR3 DNA sequence: TGTGCCAGTACCACACCAGACCAGGGTACTCAGCCCCAGCATTTT. It is translated as CASTTPDQGTQPQHF.

The chain combines TRBV6-5 with TRBJ1-4, with 8 bases identical to TRBD1. V lost 7 bases to trimming and J lost 8 bases; unmatched junction nucleotides: 9. This CDR3 is 14 amino acids long. Germline V gives CDR1 MNHEY, CDR2 SVGAGI. The CDR3 is CASKRGQEREKLFF. The CDR3 nucleotides are TGTGCCAGCAAACGGGGACAGGAAAGGGAAAAACTGTTTTTT.

This chain links TRBV28 with TRBJ2-5; 11 positions agree with TRBD1. This CDR3 has 16 amino acids. The J segment lost 5 bases and the V segment lost 7 bases, leaving 12 bases of the junction unmatched. Germline-derived CDR1 and CDR2 are MDHEN and SYDVKM. The CDR3 region is CASIPGQGVDKETQYF. CDR3 DNA: TGTGCCAGCATACCGGGACAGGGGGTGGACAAGGAGACCCAGTACTTC.

DNA of the CDR3: TGTGCCAGCAGCCCATCGACAGGATCCTACGAGCAGTACTTC. It yields the protein CASSPSTGSYEQYF. The chain recombines TRBV7-2 with TRBJ2-7, with D perhaps TRBD1 (6 bases). The CDR3 consists of 14 residues. V was clipped by 5 bases and J by 1 base, with 12 bases between them. Looked up from germline, CDR1 is SGHTA and CDR2 is FQGNSA. Full variable domain (rest looked up from reference TRBV7-2 and TRBJ2-7): GAGVSQSPSNKVTEKGKDVELRCDPISGHTALYWYRQSLGQGLEFLIYFQGNSAPDKSGLPSDRFSAERTGGSVSTLTIQRTQQEDSAVYLCASSPSTGSYEQYFGPGTRLTVT.

The chain links TRBV11-1 to TRBJ1-4; D perhaps matches TRBD1 (5 bases). Trimming removed 4 bases from V and 6 bases from J, with 12 bases in between. Per the germline V gene, CDR1 is SGHAT and CDR2 is FQDESV (reference sequence). CDR3 length: 14 residues. CDR3 residues: CASSSRDWDEKLFF. The DNA for the CDR3 is TGTGCCAGCAGCTCCCGGGACTGGGATGAAAAACTGTTTTTT.

This sequence joins TRBV5-4 and TRBJ2-1; 14 bases agree with TRBD2. Germline-derived CDR1 and CDR2 are SGHNT and YYREEE (reference sequence). The CDR3 totals 15 residues. Trimming removed 4 bases from V and 7 bases from J; junction bases left unmatched: 4. CDR3 in amino acids: CASSPTSGRANEQFF. The CDR3 nucleotides are TGTGCCAGCAGCCCGACTAGCGGGAGGGCGAATGAGCAGTTCTTC. The variable domain in full, with the rest retrieved from reference TRBV5-4 and TRBJ2-1, is ETGVTQSPTHLIKTRGQQVTLRCSSQSGHNTVSWYQQALGQGPQFIFQYYREEENGRGNFPPRFSGLQFPNYSSELNVNALELDDSALYLCASSPTSGRANEQFFGPGTRLTVL.

This clone was counted between two and nine times. The chain recombines TRBV2 with TRBJ1-5; D might be TRBD1 (5 bases). Germline V lookup: CDR1 SNHLY, CDR2 FYNNEI. The length of the CDR3 is 14 residues. V was cut by 3 bases and J by 5 bases, with 11 bases left in between. The CDR3 DNA follows: TGTGCCAGCAGTGACGGGAGGGGCCATCAGCCCCAGCATTTT. This gives the protein CASSDGRGHQPQHF.